The sequence of this T cell receptor (beta chain) was determined in a study of control samples from healthy donors and cancer patients. Deletions cut 7 bases from V and 0 bases from J, with 16 bases between. The germline CDR1 and CDR2 sequences are LNHDA and SQIVND (reference sequence). This CDR3 is built from 16 residues. Here immunoSEQ multiplex PCR was the method, and the copy in TCRdb shows in-frame clones only, minus some. Among 150,000 to 200,000 clones listed, just under 95% were seen once. The V call is TRBV19, the J call TRBJ1-3, with D possibly being TRBD1 (5 bases). The sequencing sample was made of blood. This sequence originates from a woman aged 40 to 55 in good health. CDR3 sequence (DNA): TGTGCCAGTATTCCCCCAGTGAGGGGCTCTGGAAACACCATATATTTT. Translating gives CASIPPVRGSGNTIYF.